This TCR beta chain was found in a study of blood T cell repertoires in COVID-19. In the study overall: Donors in the United States, Italy and Spain gave samples during acute or convalescent COVID-19. Sample material is recorded as cDNA or gDNA derived from T cells, B-cell-depleted T cells, or PBMCs.

Trimming shortened V by 3 bases and J by 0 bases, and 2 bases separated the two germline ends. This CDR3 is 12 amino acids long. Germline V gene sequence: CDR1 SGDLS, CDR2 YYNGEE. Original methodology: Amplifying reference gene primers gave estimates of nucleated cell counts. Clones were read by immunoSEQ multiplex PCR, and TCRdb kept only the in-frame ones, dropping some. V and J calls and clone size are those listed in that table; D and trimming were worked out from the DNA. The sample includes over 200,000 clones, roughly 84% seen only once; the top ten take about 4.4%. This clone appeared once. This chain uses TRBV9 with TRBJ2-3, with D uncertain. This TCR was recovered from a man aged 45-60 years with active or convalescent COVID-19. The sequencing input was peripheral blood. The CDR3 nucleotides read TGTGCCAGCAGCGCAAGCACAGATACGCAGTATTTT. Protein sequence: CASSASTDTQYF.